What follows are 4 T cell receptor beta chains derived from one specimen sequenced in a study of Ad26.COV2.S vaccination and SARS-CoV-2 variants. Clones were read by immunoSEQ multiplex PCR, and TCRdb kept only the in-frame ones, dropping some. The repertoire holds hundreds of thousands of clones, with approximately 89% as singletons. Treatment here: about 20 received Ad26.COV2.S at low or high dose, single or two shots; 5 received placebo; per-sample allocation not given. All samples were drawn on day 63, counting from the first vaccine or placebo injection. The specimen comprised peripheral blood, sampled in a trial of Ad26.COV2.S vaccine versus placebo. The source is a person between 18 and 65 years old who received the Ad26.COV2.S COVID-19 vaccine or a placebo.

This chain connects TRBV19 to TRBJ1-1, with a tentative D call TRBD1 (5 bases). The germline V and J ends were trimmed by 5 bases and 1 base, with 17 bases remaining between them. Germline V gene data show CDR1 as LNHDA and CDR2 as SQIVND (reference sequence). The CDR3 covers 16 residues. The CDR3, as DNA: TGTGCCAGTAGTTTTGGAGGGGCAGGTCCGAACACTGAAGCTTTCTTT. Residues: CASSFGGAGPNTEAFF.

This rearrangement joins TRBV5-1 to TRBJ1-5, with 9 bases fitting TRBD1. This CDR3 has 16 amino acids. In germline, CDR1 is SGHRS, CDR2 YFSETQ. The V gene end was trimmed by 3 bases and the J gene end by 5 bases; junction bases not matched to a gene: 9. CDR3 in amino acids: CASSSDLQGAYQPQHF. The CDR3 bases are TGCGCCAGCAGCTCGGACTTACAGGGGGCATATCAGCCCCAGCATTTT.

This clone was counted a single time. The chain uses TRBV10-3 and TRBJ1-2; the D is unclear. The V end lost 4 bases, the J end lost 5 bases, and 8 bases lay between the germline ends. Germline assignment: CDR1 ENHRY and CDR2 SYGVKD. The CDR3 runs 12 residues. Here the CDR3 DNA reads TGTGCCATCAGTGGTGACGGGTATGGCTACACCTTC. Translating gives CAISGDGYGYTF.

CDR3 residues: CASSLRGVSYNSPLHF. The CDR3 bases are TGTGCCAGCAGCTTGAGGGGTGTATCCTATAATTCACCCCTCCACTTT. V gene TRBV5-8 combines with J gene TRBJ1-6, with D possibly TRBD1 on 5 matching bases. The germline V and J ends were trimmed by 1 base and 1 base, with 9 bases remaining between them. The CDR3 totals 16 residues. Germline CDR1 is SGHTS and CDR2 is YDEGEE. Complete variable domain (other parts from reference TRBV5-8 and TRBJ1-6): EAGVTQSPTHLIKTRGQQATLRCSPISGHTSVYWYQQALGLGLQFLLWYDEGEERNRGNFPPRFSGRQFPNYSSELNVNALELEDSALYLCASSLRGVSYNSPLHFGNGTRLTVT.